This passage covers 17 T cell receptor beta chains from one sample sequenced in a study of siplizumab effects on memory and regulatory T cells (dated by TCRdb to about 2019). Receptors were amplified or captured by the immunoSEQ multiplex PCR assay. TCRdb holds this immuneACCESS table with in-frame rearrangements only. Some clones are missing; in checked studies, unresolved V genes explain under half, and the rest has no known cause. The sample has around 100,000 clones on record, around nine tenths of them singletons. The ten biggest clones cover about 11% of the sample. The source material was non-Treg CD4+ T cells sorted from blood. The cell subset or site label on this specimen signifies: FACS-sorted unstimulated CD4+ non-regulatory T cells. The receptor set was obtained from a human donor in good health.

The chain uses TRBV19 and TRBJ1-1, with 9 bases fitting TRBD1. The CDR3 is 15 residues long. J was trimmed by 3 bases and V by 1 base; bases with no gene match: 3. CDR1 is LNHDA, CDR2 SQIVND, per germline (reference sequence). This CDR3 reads CASSIVQGAHTEAFF. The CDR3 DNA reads TGTGCCAGTAGTATAGTACAGGGGGCCCACACTGAAGCTTTCTTT.

The CDR3 protein is CAWIGSGAGVSEQYF. CDR3 bases: TGTGCCTGGATAGGATCGGGCGCGGGAGTTTCCGAGCAGTACTTC. The V and J genes are TRBV30 and TRBJ2-7; 7 positions agree with TRBD2. The J segment lost 6 bases and the V segment lost 4 bases, leaving 15 bases of the junction unmatched. The CDR3 has 15 amino acids. Germline V gene lookup returns CDR1 GTSNPN and CDR2 SVGIG (reference sequence). The whole variable domain, remainder taken from reference TRBV30 and TRBJ2-7, is SQTIHQWPATLVQPVGSPLSLECTVEGTSNPNLYWYRQAAGRGLQLLFYSVGIGQISSEVPQNLSASRPQDRQFILSSKKLLLSDSGFYLCAWIGSGAGVSEQYFGPGTRLTVT.

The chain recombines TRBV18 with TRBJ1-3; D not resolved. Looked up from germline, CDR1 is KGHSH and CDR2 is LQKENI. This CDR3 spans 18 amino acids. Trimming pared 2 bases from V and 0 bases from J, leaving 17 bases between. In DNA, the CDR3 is TGTGCCAGCTCACCAGGGGTACAGTCTTTCGGCTCTGGAAACACCATATATTTT. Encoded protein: CASSPGVQSFGSGNTIYF.

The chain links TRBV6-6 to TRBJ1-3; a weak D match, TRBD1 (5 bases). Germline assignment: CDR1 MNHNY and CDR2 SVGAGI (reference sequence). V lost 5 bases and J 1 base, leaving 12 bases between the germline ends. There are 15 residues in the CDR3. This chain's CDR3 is CASSKRGVSGNTIYF. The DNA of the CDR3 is TGTGCCAGCAGTAAAAGAGGGGTTTCTGGAAACACCATATATTTT.

CDR3 coding DNA: TGTGCCAGCAGTCGGACTAGTACCCACGAGCAGTACTTC. Translation gives CASSRTSTHEQYF. This sequence joins TRBV6-6 and TRBJ2-7; 7 positions agree with TRBD2. The length of the CDR3 is 13 residues. Unmatched junction bases numbered 6, after V lost 5 bases and J lost 5 bases. From germline, CDR1 is MNHNY and CDR2 SVGAGI (reference sequence).

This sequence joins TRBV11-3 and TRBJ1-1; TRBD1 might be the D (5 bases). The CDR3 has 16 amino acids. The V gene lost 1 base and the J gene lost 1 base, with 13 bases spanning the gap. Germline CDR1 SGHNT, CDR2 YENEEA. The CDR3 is CASSLAVGTPNTEAFF. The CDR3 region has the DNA TGTGCCAGCAGCTTAGCGGTAGGGACCCCGAACACTGAAGCTTTCTTT.

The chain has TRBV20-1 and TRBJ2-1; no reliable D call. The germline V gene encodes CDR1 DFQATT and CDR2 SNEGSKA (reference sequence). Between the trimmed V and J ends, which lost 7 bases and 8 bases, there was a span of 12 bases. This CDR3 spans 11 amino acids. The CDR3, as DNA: TGCAGTGGGGAAATGGTCTATGAGCAGTTCTTC. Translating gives CSGEMVYEQFF.

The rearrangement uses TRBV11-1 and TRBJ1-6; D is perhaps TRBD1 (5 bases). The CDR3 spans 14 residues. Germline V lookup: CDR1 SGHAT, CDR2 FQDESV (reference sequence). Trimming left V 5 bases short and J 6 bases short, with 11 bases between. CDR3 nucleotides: TGTGCCAGCAGCCGCGGGACCACTAATTCACCCCTCCACTTT. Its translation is CASSRGTTNSPLHF.

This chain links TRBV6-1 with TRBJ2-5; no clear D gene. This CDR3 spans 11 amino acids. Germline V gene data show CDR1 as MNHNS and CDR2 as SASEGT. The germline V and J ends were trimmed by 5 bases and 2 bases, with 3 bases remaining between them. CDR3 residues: CASSTQETQYF. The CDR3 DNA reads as TGTGCCAGCAGTACTCAAGAGACCCAGTACTTC.

The CDR3 region is CSVWTGVSNQPQHF. The CDR3 DNA reads as TGCAGCGTTTGGACAGGGGTTAGCAATCAGCCCCAGCATTTT. The chain employs TRBV29-1 and TRBJ1-5; 9 bases fit TRBD1. Germline assignment: CDR1 SQVTM and CDR2 ANQGSEA. The CDR3 totals 14 residues. The V and J ends lost 5 bases and 0 bases, in that order; junction bases with no gene match: 2.

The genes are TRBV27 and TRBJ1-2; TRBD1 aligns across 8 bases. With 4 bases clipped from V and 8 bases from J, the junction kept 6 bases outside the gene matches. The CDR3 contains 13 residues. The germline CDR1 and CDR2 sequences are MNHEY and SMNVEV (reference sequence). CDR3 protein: CASSSAGGRGYTF. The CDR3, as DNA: TGTGCCAGCAGTTCAGCAGGGGGCAGGGGCTACACCTTC.

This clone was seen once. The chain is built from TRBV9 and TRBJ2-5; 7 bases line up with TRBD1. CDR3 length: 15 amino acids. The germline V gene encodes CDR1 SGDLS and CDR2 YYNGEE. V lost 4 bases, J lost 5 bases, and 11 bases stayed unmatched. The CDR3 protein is CASSTTTGWGETQYF. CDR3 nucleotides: TGTGCCAGCAGCACCACGACAGGGTGGGGGGAGACCCAGTACTTC.

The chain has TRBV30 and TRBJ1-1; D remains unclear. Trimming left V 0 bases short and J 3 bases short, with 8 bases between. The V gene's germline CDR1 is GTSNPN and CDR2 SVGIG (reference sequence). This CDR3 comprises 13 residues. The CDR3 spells CAWSVRGDTEAFF. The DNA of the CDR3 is TGTGCCTGGAGTGTACGAGGAGACACTGAAGCTTTCTTT.

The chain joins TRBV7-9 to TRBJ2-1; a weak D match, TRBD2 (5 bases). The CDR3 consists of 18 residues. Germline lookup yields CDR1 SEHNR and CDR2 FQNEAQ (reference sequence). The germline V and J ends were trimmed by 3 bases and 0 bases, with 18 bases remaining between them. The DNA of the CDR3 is TGTGCCAGCAGCTTGTTTCGCGCCGGGATCCGCTCCTACAATGAGCAGTTCTTC. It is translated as CASSLFRAGIRSYNEQFF.

The CDR3 loop is CASSLRTFGELFF. The CDR3 region has the DNA TGTGCCAGCAGTTTAAGGACTTTCGGGGAGCTGTTTTTT. The chain is built from TRBV28 and TRBJ2-2, with D possibly TRBD2 on 5 matching bases. Trimming shortened V by 2 bases and J by 7 bases, and 8 bases separated the two germline ends. Germline values: CDR1 MDHEN, CDR2 SYDVKM. The CDR3 totals 13 residues.

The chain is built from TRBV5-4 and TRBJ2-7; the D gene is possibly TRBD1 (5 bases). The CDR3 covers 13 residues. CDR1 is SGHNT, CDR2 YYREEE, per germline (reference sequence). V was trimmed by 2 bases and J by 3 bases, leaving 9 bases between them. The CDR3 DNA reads TGTGCCAGCAGCTTCGTAGGGGACTACGAGCAGTACTTC. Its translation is CASSFVGDYEQYF.

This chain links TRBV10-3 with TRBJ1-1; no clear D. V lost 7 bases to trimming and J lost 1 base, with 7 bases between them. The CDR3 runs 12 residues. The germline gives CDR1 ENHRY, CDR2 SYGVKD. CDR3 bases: TGTGCCATCACCAACGGGAACACTGAAGCTTTCTTT. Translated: CAITNGNTEAFF.